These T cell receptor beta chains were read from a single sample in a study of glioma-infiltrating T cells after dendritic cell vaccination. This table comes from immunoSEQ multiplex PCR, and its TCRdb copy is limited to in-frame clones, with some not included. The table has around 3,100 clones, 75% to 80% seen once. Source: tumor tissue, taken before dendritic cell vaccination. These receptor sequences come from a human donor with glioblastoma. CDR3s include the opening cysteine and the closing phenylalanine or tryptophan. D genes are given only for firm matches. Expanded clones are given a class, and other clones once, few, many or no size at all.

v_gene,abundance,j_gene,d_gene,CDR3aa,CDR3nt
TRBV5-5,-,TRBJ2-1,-,CASSVTGVSYNEQFF,TGTGCCAGCAGCGTAACAGGAGTATCCTACAATGAGCAGTTCTTC
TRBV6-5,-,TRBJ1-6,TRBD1,CASSYGIQGINSPLHF,TGTGCCAGCAGTTACGGAATACAGGGGATTAATTCCCCCCTCCACTTT
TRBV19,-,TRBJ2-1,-,CASSIRGGTQFF,TGTGCCAGTAGTATTAGGGGGGGCACGCAGTTCTTC
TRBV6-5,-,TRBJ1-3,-,CASSYSSTAGNTIYF,TGTGCCAGCAGTTACTCGTCGACAGCGGGAAACACCATATATTTT
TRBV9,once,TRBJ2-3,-,CASSGGGPWGDTQYF,TGTGCCAGCAGCGGGGGGGGGCCCTGGGGTGATACGCAGTATTTT
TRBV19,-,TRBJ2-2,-,CASRLGPNTGELFF,TGTGCCTCCCGCCTGGGGCCTAACACCGGGGAGCTGTTTTTT
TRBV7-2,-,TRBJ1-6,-,CASSLLTVSPLHF,TGTGCCAGCAGCTTATTAACAGTCTCACCCCTCCACTTT
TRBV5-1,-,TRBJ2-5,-,CASSKGGVHSDTQYF,TGCGCCAGCAGCAAGGGGGGGGTACATTCTGACACCCAGTACTTC
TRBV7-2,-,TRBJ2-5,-,CASTTQGGRIQETQYF,TGTGCCAGCACCACACAGGGCGGGAGAATACAAGAGACCCAGTACTTC
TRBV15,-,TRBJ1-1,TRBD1,CATGETGMDEAFF,TGTGCCACCGGGGAGACAGGGATGGATGAAGCTTTCTTT
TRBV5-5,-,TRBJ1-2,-,CASSHNSEFTYGYTF,TGTGCCAGCAGCCACAATTCAGAATTTACCTATGGCTACACCTTC
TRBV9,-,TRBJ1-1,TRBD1,CASSVATGANTEAFF,TGTGCCAGCAGCGTAGCTACAGGGGCGAACACTGAAGCTTTCTTT
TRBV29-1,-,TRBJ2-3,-,CSVRVSTDTQYF,TGCAGCGTACGGGTCTCCACAGATACGCAGTATTTT
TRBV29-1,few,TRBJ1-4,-,CSVAPLNDEKLFF,TGCAGCGTGGCCCCCCTTAACGATGAAAAACTGTTTTTT
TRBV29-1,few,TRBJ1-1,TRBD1,CSVGTGITEAFF,TGCAGCGTGGGGACAGGAATCACTGAAGCTTTCTTT
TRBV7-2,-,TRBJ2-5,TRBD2,CASAEGASGGNGETQYF,TGTGCCAGCGCTGAGGGGGCTAGCGGGGGGAACGGAGAGACCCAGTACTTC
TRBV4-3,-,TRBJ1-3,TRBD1,CASSQDYRGGNTIYF,TGCGCCAGCAGCCAAGACTACAGGGGTGGAAACACCATATATTTT
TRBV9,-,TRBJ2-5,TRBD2,CASSAGLAGGLVETQYF,TGTGCCAGCAGCGCTGGACTAGCGGGGGGTTTAGTAGAGACCCAGTACTTC
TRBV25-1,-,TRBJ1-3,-,CASSESPGRDYGNTIYF,TGTGCCAGCAGTGAATCTCCGGGCAGGGACTATGGAAACACCATATATTTT
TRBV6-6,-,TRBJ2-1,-,CASTKERQGGNEQFF,TGTGCCAGCACCAAAGAAAGACAGGGAGGTAATGAGCAGTTCTTC
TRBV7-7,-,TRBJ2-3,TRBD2,CASSQRPGLAGIDTQYF,TGTGCTAGCAGCCAGCGGCCGGGACTAGCGGGGATAGATACGCAGTATTTT
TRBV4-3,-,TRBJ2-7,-,CASSQTTGIYEQYF,TGCGCCAGCAGCCAAACGACAGGTATATACGAGCAGTACTTC
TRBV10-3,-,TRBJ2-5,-,CAISEDYWETQYF,TGTGCCATCAGTGAGGACTATTGGGAGACCCAGTACTTC
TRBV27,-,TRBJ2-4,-,CASSLSPGSPFCF,TGTGCCAGCAGTTTATCGCCCGGGTCTCCTTTTTGCTTC
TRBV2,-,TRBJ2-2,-,CASMKLSTSTGELFF,TGTGCCAGCATGAAGCTAAGTACTAGCACCGGGGAGCTGTTTTTT
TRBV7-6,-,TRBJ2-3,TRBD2,CASSYSGGSTDTQYF,TGTGCCAGCAGCTATAGCGGGGGCAGCACAGATACGCAGTATTTT
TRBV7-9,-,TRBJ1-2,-,CASSFRLYGYTF,TGTGCCAGCAGCTTCCGTCTTTATGGCTACACCTTC
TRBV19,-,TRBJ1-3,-,CASSSKGAGNTIYF,TGTGCCAGTAGTTCCAAGGGGGCTGGAAACACCATATATTTT
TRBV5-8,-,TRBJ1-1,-,CASSYTGQNTEAFF,TGTGCCAGCAGCTATACAGGTCAGAACACTGAAGCTTTCTTT
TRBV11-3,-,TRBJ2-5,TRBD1,CASSLGDRARETQYF,TGTGCCAGCAGCTTAGGCGACAGGGCTCGGGAGACCCAGTACTTC
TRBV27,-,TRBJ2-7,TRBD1,CASSSGTGYDEQYF,TGTGCCAGCAGTTCGGGGACAGGGTATGACGAGCAGTACTTC
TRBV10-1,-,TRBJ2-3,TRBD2,CASSASGGRDTQYF,TGCGCCAGCAGTGCTAGCGGGGGGAGAGATACGCAGTATTTT
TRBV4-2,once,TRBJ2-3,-,CASSQVAGPGADTQYF,TGTGCCAGCAGCCAAGTAGCGGGCCCAGGGGCAGATACGCAGTATTTT
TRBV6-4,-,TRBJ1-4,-,CARCRTANEKLFF,TGTGCCCGCTGTAGGACAGCTAATGAAAAACTGTTTTTT
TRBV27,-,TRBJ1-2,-,CASGWGIQVDYGYTF,TGTGCCAGCGGATGGGGAATACAGGTTGACTATGGCTACACCTTC
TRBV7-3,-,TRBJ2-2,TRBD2,CASSLAASRAGGGELFF,TGTGCCAGCAGCTTAGCGGCTTCGCGAGCGGGGGGCGGGGAGCTGTTTTTT
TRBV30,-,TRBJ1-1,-,CAMERNTEAFF,TGTGCCATGGAGAGGAATACTGAAGCTTTCTTT
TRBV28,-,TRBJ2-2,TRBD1,CASSSEGANTGELFF,TGTGCCAGCAGTTCCGAGGGGGCAAACACCGGGGAGCTGTTTTTT
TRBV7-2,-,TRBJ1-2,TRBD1,CASSRDRVNYGYTF,TGTGCCAGCAGCCGGGACAGGGTTAACTATGGCTACACCTTC
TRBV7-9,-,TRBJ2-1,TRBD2,CASSLVGGGREQFF,TGTGCCAGCAGCTTAGTTGGCGGGGGACGCGAGCAGTTCTTC
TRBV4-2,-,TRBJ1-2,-,CASSQVRDSPYGYTF,TGTGCCAGCAGCCAAGTTCGCGACAGTCCCTATGGCTACACCTTC
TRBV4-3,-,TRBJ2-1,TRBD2,CASSQESELAGGPPRYYNEQFF,TGCGCCAGCAGCCAAGAATCGGAACTAGCGGGGGGGCCCCCCCGCTACTACAATGAGCAGTTCTTC
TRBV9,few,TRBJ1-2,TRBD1,CASSVDNRGHGYTF,TGTGCCAGCAGCGTAGATAACAGGGGCCATGGCTACACCTTC
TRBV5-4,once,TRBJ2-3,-,CASSLAGSTDTQYF,TGTGCCAGCAGCTTGGCCGGTAGCACAGATACGCAGTATTTT